The 2 T cell receptor beta chains given below trace back to one sample, sequenced in a study of beta chain features in type 1 diabetes. The study's findings and limits: Type 1 diabetes patients had TCRB CDR3s that were shorter (moderately but significantly so) in all four CD4+ subsets.

Expressed TCRB transcripts were sequenced, since all the RNA that had been isolated was reverse transcribed. TCRdb's copy holds only in-frame clones and misses some; the assay was immunoSEQ multiplex PCR. The sample yields fewer than 300,000 clones, 20% seen once. No antigens are known for them. The sequenced sample was naive CD4+ T cells from blood. These receptors were taken from a woman aged 40 to 55 with type 1 diabetes.

This clone was found a few times. V gene TRBV30 combines with J gene TRBJ2-1, with TRBD2 identical over 8 bases. Trimming took 4 bases from V and 7 from J; bases not matched to a gene: 6. This CDR3 contains 13 residues. Germline CDR1 is GTSNPN and CDR2 is SVGIG (reference sequence). Here the CDR3 reads CAWTQRGLNEQFF. The CDR3 DNA follows: TGTGCCTGGACCCAGCGGGGGTTGAATGAGCAGTTCTTC.

V is TRBV9 and J is TRBJ1-6; TRBD1 matches at 7 bases. CDR3 length equals 15 residues. J was trimmed by 8 bases and V by 0 bases; bases with no gene match: 5. Germline CDR1 is SGDLS and CDR2 is YYNGEE. Here the CDR3 reads CASSVVARGDSPLHF. In DNA, the CDR3 is TGTGCCAGCAGCGTAGTAGCCAGGGGGGATTCACCCCTCCACTTT.